The entry that follows covers one T cell receptor (beta chain) sequence. Its antigen is undetermined. This specimen belongs to a study of T cells expressing NK-cell markers. This CDR3 comprises 16 residues. From germline, CDR1 is KGHDR and CDR2 SFDVKD. TCR beta cDNA was made by 5'RACE template switching with UMIs. TCRdb reprocessed the 5' RACE reads; each CDR3 protein has one entry and no DNA is given. Its table records about 160,000 distinct CDR3 sequences. Study-level points and caveats: There were a handful of donors in whom these clonotypes also led the CD3+CD56-NKG2C+ fraction. Questions lingered over whether expanded NKG2C+ T cell clones were HCMV-specific.

The chain uses TRBV24-1 and TRBJ2-5. The clonotype was recovered from a man aged 18 to 69 in good health. The material sequenced was blood T cells: a sorted CD56 or NKG2C T cell subset, CD4+ or CD8+ T cells, or bulk PBMC T cells (not recorded which). The CDR3 here is CATSDFGQPDQETQYF.